The 8 T cell receptor beta chains listed next were all sequenced from one sample in a study of control samples from healthy donors and cancer patients (dated by TCRdb to the early 2020s). The receptor library was made with the immunoSEQ multiplex PCR assay. The table was pulled from immuneACCESS by TCRdb, which kept in-frame rearrangements only. Such tables lose some clones; where checked, under half of the loss comes from unresolved V genes, and the rest has no known cause. In this sample the table shows around 130,000 clones, over 75% of which occur a single time. The ten biggest clones cover roughly 3.1% of the sample. The sequenced sample was blood. The receptor set was obtained from a man aged 50-60 years in good health.

The chain employs TRBV10-3 and TRBJ2-7; possibly TRBD1 or TRBD2 for D (7 bases each). The CDR3 is 15 residues long. The V end lost 6 bases, the J end lost 2 bases, and 17 bases lay between the germline ends. Germline V lookup: CDR1 ENHRY, CDR2 SYGVKD. In nucleotides, the CDR3 is TGTGCCATCAGCCCAACCGCAGGGGGGGCCTACGAGCAGTACTTC. This encodes CAISPTAGGAYEQYF.

The rearrangement uses TRBV6-1 and TRBJ1-4; D is unresolved. V gave up 2 bases and J gave up 3 bases, with 7 bases separating them. The CDR3 contains 14 residues. CDR1 and CDR2 (germline): MNHNS, SASEGT. The CDR3, as DNA: TGTGCCAGCAGTGAACGAAGAGCTAATGAAAAACTGTTTTTT. This gives the protein CASSERRANEKLFF.

This rearrangement joins TRBV28 to TRBJ1-1; D remains unclear. The CDR3 runs to 13 residues. CDR1 and CDR2 (germline): MDHEN, SYDVKM. V lost 3 bases and J lost 4, with 9 bases in between. CDR3 DNA: TGTGCCAGCAGTTTTGGTTGGGGCACTGAAGCTTTCTTT. Its translation is CASSFGWGTEAFF.

The rearrangement links TRBV7-6 to TRBJ1-3, with no clear D. V lost 1 base and J lost 0, with 10 bases in between. The CDR3 has 16 residues. Per the germline V gene, CDR1 is SGHVS and CDR2 is FNYEAQ. The CDR3 sequence is CASSLVGSTSGNTIYF. CDR3 sequence (DNA): TGTGCCAGCAGCTTAGTAGGCAGCACCTCTGGAAACACCATATATTTT.

The rearrangement uses TRBV5-1 and TRBJ2-7; 11 bases fit TRBD1. The CDR3 sequence is 15 residues long. Losses at the gene ends were 4 bases for V and 2 bases for J; bases not matched to a gene: 5. Per the germline V gene, CDR1 is SGHRS and CDR2 is YFSETQ. Here the CDR3 reads CASSTLGQGAYEQYF. For the CDR3, the DNA is TGCGCCAGCAGCACGCTGGGACAGGGGGCCTACGAGCAGTACTTC.

CDR3 bases: TGTGCCAGCAGTGTGCAGGGAGGGACTGAAGCTTTCTTT. The encoded protein is CASSVQGGTEAFF. The chain employs TRBV6-4 and TRBJ1-1; possibly TRBD1 for D (5 bases). Germline V gene sequence: CDR1 MRHNA, CDR2 SNTAGT. This CDR3 has 13 amino acids. V was cut by 4 bases and J by 5 bases, with 11 bases left in between.

The V and J genes are TRBV24-1 and TRBJ2-6; D not certain. Germline assignment: CDR1 KGHDR and CDR2 SFDVKD. Trimming removed 8 bases at V and 1 base at J, with 5 bases between. CDR3 length: 13 amino acids. CDR3: CATKGSGANVLTF. The CDR3 DNA sequence: TGTGCCACCAAAGGTTCTGGGGCCAACGTCCTGACTTTC.

J is TRBJ2-4 and V is TRBV2, with D unresolved. The CDR3 sequence is 11 residues long. V lost 1 base to trimming and J lost 7 bases, with 2 bases between them. Germline loops: CDR1 SNHLY, CDR2 FYNNEI. The CDR3 protein is CASSEVNIQYF. The CDR3 DNA sequence: TGTGCCAGCAGTGAAGTGAACATTCAGTACTTC.